This TCR beta chain was captured in a study of cytomegalovirus exposure and HLA in healthy donors. Study-wide background: Prior work identified 95 million to 120 million unique TCR beta sequences in approximately 200 million T cells. Of the donors genotyped, approximately 400 in all, 65% to 90% fell in the Caucasian-associated ancestry cluster. Study-wide findings and caveats: Excluded: some indistinguishable V segments such as TRBV6-2 and TRBV6-3. A previous analysis found most TCR beta V segments productive roughly 90% or roughly 30% of the time.

This CDR3 spans 17 amino acids. Trimming shortened V by 6 bases and J by 3 bases, and 20 bases separated the two germline ends. Germline assignment: CDR1 MNHEY and CDR2 SMNVEV (reference sequence). A word on this clone: Its antigen is not identified.

The primer mix had 60 Vbeta and 13 Jbeta primers. Some clones are missing from TCRdb's copy, which holds only in-frame ones; the method was immunoSEQ multiplex PCR. Here the sample spans 40,000 or so clones, about 90% being singletons. This sequence joins TRBV27 and TRBJ2-2; D possibly corresponds to TRBD1 (6 bases). Sequencing input: PBMCs. The receptor was derived from a woman between 35 and 50 years old in good health and CMV-seropositive. This CDR3 reads CASSSNTLGGYTGELFF. The CDR3 DNA reads TGTGCCAGCAGCTCTAACACTCTAGGGGGATACACCGGGGAGCTGTTTTTT.